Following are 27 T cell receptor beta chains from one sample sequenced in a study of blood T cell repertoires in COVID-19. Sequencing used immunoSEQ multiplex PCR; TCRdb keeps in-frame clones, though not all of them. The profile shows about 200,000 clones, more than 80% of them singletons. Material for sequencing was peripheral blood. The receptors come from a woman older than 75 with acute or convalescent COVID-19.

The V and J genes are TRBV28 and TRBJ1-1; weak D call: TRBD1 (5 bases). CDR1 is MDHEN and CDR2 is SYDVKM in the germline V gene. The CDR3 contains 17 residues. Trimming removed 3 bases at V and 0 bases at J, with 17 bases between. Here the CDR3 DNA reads TGTGCCAGCAGTTTGGCAGGGCTCCTTACCCTGAACACTGAAGCTTTCTTT. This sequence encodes CASSLAGLLTLNTEAFF.

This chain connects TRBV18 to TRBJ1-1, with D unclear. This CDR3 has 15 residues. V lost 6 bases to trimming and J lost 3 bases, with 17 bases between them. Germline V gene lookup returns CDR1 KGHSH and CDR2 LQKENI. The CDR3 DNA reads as TGTGCCAGCTCCCATCAACAGTTGGATCACACTGAAGCTTTCTTT. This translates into CASSHQQLDHTEAFF.

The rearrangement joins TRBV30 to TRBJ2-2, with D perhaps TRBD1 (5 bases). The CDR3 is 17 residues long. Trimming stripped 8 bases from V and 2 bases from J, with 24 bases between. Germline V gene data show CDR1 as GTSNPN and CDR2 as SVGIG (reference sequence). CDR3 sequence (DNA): TGTGCCGGCCGGCCGCAGCTACCTAGGGGTAACACCGGGGAGCTGTTTTTT. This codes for CAGRPQLPRGNTGELFF.

The CDR3 region has the DNA TGTGCCAGCAGCCAAGGGGAGGGAGCCAAAAACATTCAGTACTTC. It yields the protein CASSQGEGAKNIQYF. The J gene is TRBJ2-4, the V gene TRBV4-2, with TRBD2 matching over 7 bases. CDR1 and CDR2 (germline): LGHNA, YNFKEQ. This CDR3 spans 15 amino acids. Losses at the gene ends were 1 base for V and 0 bases for J; bases not matched to a gene: 0.

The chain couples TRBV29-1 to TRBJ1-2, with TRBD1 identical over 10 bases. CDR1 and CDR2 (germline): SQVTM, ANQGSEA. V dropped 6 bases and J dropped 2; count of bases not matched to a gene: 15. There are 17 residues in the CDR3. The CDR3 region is CSVYGGGTGDANYGYTF. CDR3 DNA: TGCAGCGTATACGGGGGAGGGACAGGGGACGCGAACTATGGCTACACCTTC.

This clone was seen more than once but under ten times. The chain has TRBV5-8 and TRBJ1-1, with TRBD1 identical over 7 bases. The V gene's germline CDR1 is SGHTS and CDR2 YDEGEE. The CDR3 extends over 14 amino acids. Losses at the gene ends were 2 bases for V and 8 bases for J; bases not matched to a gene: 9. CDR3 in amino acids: CASSFLGDSNEAFF. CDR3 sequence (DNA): TGTGCCAGCAGCTTTCTCGGGGACAGTAACGAAGCTTTCTTT.

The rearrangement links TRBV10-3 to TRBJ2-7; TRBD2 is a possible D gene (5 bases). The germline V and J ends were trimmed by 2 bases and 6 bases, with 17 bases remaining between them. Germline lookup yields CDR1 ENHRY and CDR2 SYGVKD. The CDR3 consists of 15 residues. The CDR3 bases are TGTGCCATCAGTGAGGGCCCGGGGTCGGTACTCGAGCAGTACTTC. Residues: CAISEGPGSVLEQYF.

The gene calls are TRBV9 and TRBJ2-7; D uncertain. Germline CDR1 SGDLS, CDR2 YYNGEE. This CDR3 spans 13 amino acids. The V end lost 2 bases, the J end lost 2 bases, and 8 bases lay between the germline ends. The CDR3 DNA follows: TGTGCCAGCAGCGTCGACTGGACCTACGAGCAGTACTTC. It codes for CASSVDWTYEQYF.

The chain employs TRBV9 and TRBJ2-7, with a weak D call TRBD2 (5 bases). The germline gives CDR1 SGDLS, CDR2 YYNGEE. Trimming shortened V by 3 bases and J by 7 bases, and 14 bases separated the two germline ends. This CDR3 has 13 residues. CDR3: CASSALGVGEQYF. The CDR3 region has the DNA TGTGCCAGCAGCGCACTCGGGGTCGGGGAGCAGTACTTC.

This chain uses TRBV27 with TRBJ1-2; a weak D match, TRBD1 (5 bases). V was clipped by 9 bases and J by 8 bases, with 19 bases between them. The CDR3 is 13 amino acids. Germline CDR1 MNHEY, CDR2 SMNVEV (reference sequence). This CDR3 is CASRDPGEDGYTF. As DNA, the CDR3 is TGTGCCAGTAGGGATCCGGGGGAGGACGGCTACACCTTC.

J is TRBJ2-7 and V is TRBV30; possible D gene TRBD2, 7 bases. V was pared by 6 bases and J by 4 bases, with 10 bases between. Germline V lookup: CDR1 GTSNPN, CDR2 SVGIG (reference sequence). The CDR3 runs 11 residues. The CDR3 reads CACKGGYEQYF. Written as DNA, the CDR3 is TGTGCCTGTAAGGGGGGGTACGAGCAGTACTTC.

The chain's CDR3 is CATSGSGLAVDEQFF. The CDR3 nucleotides are TGTGCCACCAGTGGATCGGGACTAGCCGTCGATGAGCAGTTCTTC. The chain joins TRBV24-1 to TRBJ2-1, with 9 bases fitting TRBD2. The CDR3 has 15 residues. V was clipped by 5 bases and J by 8 bases; unmatched bases: 9. Germline V gene sequence: CDR1 KGHDR, CDR2 SFDVKD.

Here the CDR3 reads CASPQGPGVGGANVLTF. In DNA form, the CDR3 reads TGTGCCTCACCACAGGGGCCAGGCGTGGGTGGGGCCAACGTCCTGACTTTC. The chain recombines TRBV30 with TRBJ2-6; 7 bases are a match to TRBD1. V was clipped by 7 bases and J by 3 bases; unmatched bases: 15. This CDR3 is 17 amino acids long. Germline CDR1 is GTSNPN and CDR2 is SVGIG (reference sequence).

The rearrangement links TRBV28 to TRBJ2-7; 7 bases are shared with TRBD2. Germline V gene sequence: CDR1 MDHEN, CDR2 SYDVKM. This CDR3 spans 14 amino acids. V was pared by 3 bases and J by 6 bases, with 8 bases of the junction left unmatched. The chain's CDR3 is CASSFWLAEPEQYF. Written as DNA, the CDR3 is TGTGCCAGCAGTTTTTGGCTAGCGGAGCCCGAGCAGTACTTC. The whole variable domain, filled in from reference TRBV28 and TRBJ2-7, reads DVKVTQSSRYLVKRTGEKVFLECVQDMDHENMFWYRQDPGLGLRLIYFSYDVKMKEKGDIPEGYSVSREKKERFSLILESASTNQTSMYLCASSFWLAEPEQYFGPGTRLTVT.

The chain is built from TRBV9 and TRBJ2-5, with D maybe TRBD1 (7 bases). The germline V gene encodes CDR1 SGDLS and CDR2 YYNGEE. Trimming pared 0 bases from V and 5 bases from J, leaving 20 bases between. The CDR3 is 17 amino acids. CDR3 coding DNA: TGTGCCAGCAGCGTAGGCCGGGGGCAGGGGGGTTTGGAGACCCAGTACTTC. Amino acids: CASSVGRGQGGLETQYF.

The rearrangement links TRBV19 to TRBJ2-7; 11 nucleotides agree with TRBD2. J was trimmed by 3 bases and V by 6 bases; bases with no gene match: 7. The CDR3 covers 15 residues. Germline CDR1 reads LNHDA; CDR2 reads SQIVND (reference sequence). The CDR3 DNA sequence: TGTGCCAGTAGAAAGGCCGGGACTAGCGGCTACGAGCAGTACTTC. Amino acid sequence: CASRKAGTSGYEQYF.

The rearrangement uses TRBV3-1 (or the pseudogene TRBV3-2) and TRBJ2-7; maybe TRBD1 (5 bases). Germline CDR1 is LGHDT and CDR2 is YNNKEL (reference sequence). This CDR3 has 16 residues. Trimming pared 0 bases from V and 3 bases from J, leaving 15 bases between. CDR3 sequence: CASSQDLQGTIYEQYF. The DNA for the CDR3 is TGTGCCAGCAGCCAAGATCTGCAGGGAACGATCTACGAGCAGTACTTC.

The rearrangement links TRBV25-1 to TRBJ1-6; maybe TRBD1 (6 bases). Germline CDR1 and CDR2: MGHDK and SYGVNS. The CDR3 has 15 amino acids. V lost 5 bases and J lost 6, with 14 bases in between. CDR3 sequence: CASSSADRFNSPLHF. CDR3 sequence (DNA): TGTGCCAGCAGTTCCGCGGACAGATTTAATTCACCCCTCCACTTT.

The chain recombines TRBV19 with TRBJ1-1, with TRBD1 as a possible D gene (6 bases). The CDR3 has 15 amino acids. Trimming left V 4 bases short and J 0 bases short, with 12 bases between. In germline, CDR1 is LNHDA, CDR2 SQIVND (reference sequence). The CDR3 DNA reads TGTGCCAGTAGTAGCTCCGGGACATTGAACACTGAAGCTTTCTTT. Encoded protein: CASSSSGTLNTEAFF.

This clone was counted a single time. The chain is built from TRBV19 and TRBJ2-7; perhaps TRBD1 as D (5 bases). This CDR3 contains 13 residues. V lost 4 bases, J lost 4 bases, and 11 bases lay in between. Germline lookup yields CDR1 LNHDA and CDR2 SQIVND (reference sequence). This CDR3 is CASSSTQGYEQYF. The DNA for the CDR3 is TGTGCCAGTAGTAGCACCCAGGGTTACGAGCAGTACTTC.

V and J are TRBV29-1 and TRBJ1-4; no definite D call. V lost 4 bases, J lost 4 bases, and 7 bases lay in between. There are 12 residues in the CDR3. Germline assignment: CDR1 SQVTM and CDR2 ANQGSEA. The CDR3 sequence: CSVVSLNEKLFF. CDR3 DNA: TGCAGCGTTGTGAGCCTTAATGAAAAACTGTTTTTT. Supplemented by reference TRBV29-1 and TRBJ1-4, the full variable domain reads SAVISQKPSRDICQRGTSLTIQCQVDSQVTMMFWYRQQPGQSLTLIATANQGSEATYESGFVIDKFPISRPNLTFSTLTVSNMSPEDSSIYLCSVVSLNEKLFFGSGTQLSVL.

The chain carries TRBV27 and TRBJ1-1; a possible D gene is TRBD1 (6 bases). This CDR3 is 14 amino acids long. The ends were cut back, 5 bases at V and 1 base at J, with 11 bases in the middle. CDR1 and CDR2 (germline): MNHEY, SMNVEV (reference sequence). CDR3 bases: TGTGCCAGCAGTATCAGGGGTAAGAACACTGAAGCTTTCTTT. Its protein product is CASSIRGKNTEAFF.

The CDR3: CASSPVAWETQYF. In nucleotides, the CDR3 is TGTGCCAGCAGCCCCGTAGCGTGGGAGACCCAGTACTTC. The chain carries TRBV7-3 and TRBJ2-5, with D possibly TRBD2 on 5 matching bases. The germline CDR1 and CDR2 sequences are SGHTA and FQGTGA. V dropped 5 bases and J dropped 5 bases, with 12 bases sitting between them. The CDR3 length is 13 residues.

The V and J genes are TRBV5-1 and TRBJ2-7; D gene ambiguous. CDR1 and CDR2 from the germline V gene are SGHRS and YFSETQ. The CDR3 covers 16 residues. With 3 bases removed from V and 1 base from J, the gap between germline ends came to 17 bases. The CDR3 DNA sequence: TGCGCCAGCAGCTACGGCAGACAAACACTTTCCTACGAGCAGTACTTC. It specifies CASSYGRQTLSYEQYF.

The CDR3 is CASSYQQTANEQFF. The DNA of the CDR3 is TGTGCCAGCAGTTATCAGCAGACAGCCAATGAGCAGTTCTTC. This chain connects TRBV7-9 to TRBJ2-1; D perhaps matches TRBD1 (5 bases). CDR1 SEHNR and CDR2 FQNEAQ come from the germline V gene (reference sequence). This CDR3 is 14 amino acids long. Between the trimmed V and J ends, which lost 6 bases and 6 bases, there was a span of 15 bases.

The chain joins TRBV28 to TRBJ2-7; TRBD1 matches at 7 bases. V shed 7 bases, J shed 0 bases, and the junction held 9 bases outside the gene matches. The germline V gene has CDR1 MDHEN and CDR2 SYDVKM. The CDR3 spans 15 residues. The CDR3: CASTLHRDSSYEQYF. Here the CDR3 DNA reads TGTGCCAGCACTCTACACCGGGACAGCTCCTACGAGCAGTACTTC.

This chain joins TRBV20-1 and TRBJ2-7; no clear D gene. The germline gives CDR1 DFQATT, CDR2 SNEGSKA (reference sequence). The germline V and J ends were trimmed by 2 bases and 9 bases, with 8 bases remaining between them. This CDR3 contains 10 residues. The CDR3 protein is CSARRGGQYF. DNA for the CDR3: TGCAGTGCTAGACGAGGTGGGCAGTACTTC.